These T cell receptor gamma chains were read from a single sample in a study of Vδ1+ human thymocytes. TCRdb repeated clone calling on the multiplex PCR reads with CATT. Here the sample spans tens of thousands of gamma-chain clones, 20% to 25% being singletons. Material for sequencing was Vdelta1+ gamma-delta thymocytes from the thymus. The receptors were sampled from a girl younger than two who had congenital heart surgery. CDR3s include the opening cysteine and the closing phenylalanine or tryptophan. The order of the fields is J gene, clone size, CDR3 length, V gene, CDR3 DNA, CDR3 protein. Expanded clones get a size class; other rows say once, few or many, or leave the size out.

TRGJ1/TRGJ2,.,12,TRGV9,TGTGCCTTGTGGGAGGCACTTACACAGAAACTCTTT,CALWEALTQKLF
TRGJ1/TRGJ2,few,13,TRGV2,TGTGCCACCTGGGACGCTTATTATTATAAGAAACTCTTT,CATWDAYYYKKLF
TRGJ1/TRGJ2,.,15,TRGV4,TGTGCCACCCCCCCGAGGGTTCCGAATTATTATAAGAAACTCTTT,CATPPRVPNYYKKLF
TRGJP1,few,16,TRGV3,TGTGCCACCTGGGACAGGCAAAAGACCACTGGTTGGTTCAAGATATTT,CATWDRQKTTGWFKIF
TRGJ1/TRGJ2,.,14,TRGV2,TGTGCCACCTGGGAGGATCGAATGGATTATAAGAAACTCTTT,CATWEDRMDYKKLF
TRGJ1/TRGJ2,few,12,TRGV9,TGTGCCTTGTGGGTCCCCCCGAGAAAGAAACTCTTT,CALWVPPRKKLF
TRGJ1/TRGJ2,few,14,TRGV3,TGTGCCACCTGGGACAGGCTTCATTATTATAAGAAACTCTTT,CATWDRLHYYKKLF
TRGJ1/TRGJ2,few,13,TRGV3,TGTGCCACCTGGGACAGGCCACAATTCGGGAAACTCTTT,CATWDRPQFGKLF
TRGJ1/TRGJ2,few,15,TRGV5,TGTGCCACCTGGGCCCCGGGGGGAAATTATTATAAGAAACTCTTT,CATWAPGGNYYKKLF
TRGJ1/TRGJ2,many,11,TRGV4,TGTGCCACCTGGGATGGTAATAAGAAACTCTTT,CATWDGNKKLF
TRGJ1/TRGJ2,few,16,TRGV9,TGTGCCTTGTGGGAGCGCCCCACTTTGAATTATTATAAGAAACTCTTT,CALWERPTLNYYKKLF
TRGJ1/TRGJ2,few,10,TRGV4,TGTGCCACCTGGTTGGGGCAGAAACTCTTT,CATWLGQKLF
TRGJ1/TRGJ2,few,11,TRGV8,TGTGCCACCTGGGATAGTCGGGAGAAACTCTTT,CATWDSREKLF
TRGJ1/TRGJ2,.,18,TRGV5,TGTGCCACCTGGGACAGGCGTAGTTGGCCTTCTCTCTATTATAAGAAACTCTTT,CATWDRRSWPSLYYKKLF
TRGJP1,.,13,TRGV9,TGTGCCTTGTGGGATAATACTGGTTGGTTCAAGATATTT,CALWDNTGWFKIF
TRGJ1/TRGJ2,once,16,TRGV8,TGTGCCACCTGGGATAGGCCTTCTCGGAATTATTATAAGAAACTCTTT,CATWDRPSRNYYKKLF
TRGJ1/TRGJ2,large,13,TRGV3,TGTGCCACCTGGGACAGGAATTATTATAAGAAACTCTTT,CATWDRNYYKKLF
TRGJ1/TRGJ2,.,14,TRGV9,TGTGCCTTGTGGGAAAGGGGGTCTTATTATAAGAAACTCTTT,CALWERGSYYKKLF
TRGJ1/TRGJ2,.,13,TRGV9,TGTGCCTTGTGGGAGGTGTCCTCGCCTAAGAAACTCTTT,CALWEVSSPKKLF
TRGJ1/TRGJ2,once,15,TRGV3,TGTGCCACCTGGGACCGAGGCAGGAGTTATTATAAGAAACTCTTT,CATWDRGRSYYKKLF
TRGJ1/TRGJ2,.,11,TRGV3,TGTGCCACCTGGGTCTCCTATAGGAAACTCTTT,CATWVSYRKLF
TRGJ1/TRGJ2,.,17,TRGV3,TGTGCCACCTGGGACAGGCTAATCCCATCCAGCACAAATAAGAAACTCTTT,CATWDRLIPSSTNKKLF
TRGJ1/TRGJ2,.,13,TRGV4,TGTGCCACCTGGGATAACTCGTCTTATAAGAAACTCTTT,CATWDNSSYKKLF
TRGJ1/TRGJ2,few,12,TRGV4,TGTGCCACCTGGGTGTCCCGTTATAAGAAACTCTTT,CATWVSRYKKLF
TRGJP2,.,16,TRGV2,TGTGCCACCTGGGACGGGCGGGGTAGTAGTGATTGGATCAAGACGTTT,CATWDGRGSSDWIKTF
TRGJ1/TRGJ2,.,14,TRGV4,TGTGCCACCTGGGCCAATTCGAATTATTATAAGAAACTCTTT,CATWANSNYYKKLF
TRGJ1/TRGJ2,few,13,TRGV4,TGTGCCACCTGGGAAGGGAGGGATTATAAGAAACTCTTT,CATWEGRDYKKLF
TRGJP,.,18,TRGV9,TGTGCCTTGTGGGAGGTGCTGGTCGAGGAGTTGGGCAAAAAAATCAAGGTATTT,CALWEVLVEELGKKIKVF
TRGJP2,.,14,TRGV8,TGTGCCACCTGGGATGCGGCTAGTGATTGGATCAAGACGTTT,CATWDAASDWIKTF
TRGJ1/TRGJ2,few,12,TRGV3,TGTGCCACCTGGCCCGGGCATTATAAGAAACTCTTT,CATWPGHYKKLF
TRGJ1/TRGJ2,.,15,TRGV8,TGTGCCACCTGGGATAGGACCCTCAAGCATTATAAGAAACTCTTT,CATWDRTLKHYKKLF
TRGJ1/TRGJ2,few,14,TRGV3,TGTGCCACCTGGGACATCGGGAATTATTATAAGAAACTCTTT,CATWDIGNYYKKLF
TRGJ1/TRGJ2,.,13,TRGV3,TGTGCCACCTGGGACAGGGTCTATTATAAGAAACTCTTT,CATWDRVYYKKLF
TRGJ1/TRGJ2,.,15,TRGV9,TGTGCCTTGTGGGAGGTGTTAAGAGGCTATTATAAGAAACTCTTT,CALWEVLRGYYKKLF
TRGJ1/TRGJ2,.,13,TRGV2,TGTGCCACCTGGGACGGGGATTGGTATAAGAAACTCTTT,CATWDGDWYKKLF
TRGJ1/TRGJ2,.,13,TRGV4,TGTGCCACCTGGGCACCTTTAAGAGATAAGAAACTCTTT,CATWAPLRDKKLF
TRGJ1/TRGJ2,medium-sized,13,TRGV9,TGTGCCTTGTGGGAGGTGGGTTATTATAAGAAACTCTTT,CALWEVGYYKKLF
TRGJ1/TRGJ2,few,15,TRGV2,TGTGCCACCTGGGACGGGCCGCTTCGTTATTATAAGAAACTCTTT,CATWDGPLRYYKKLF
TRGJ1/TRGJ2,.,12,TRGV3,TGTGCCACCTGGGACATTACTTATAAGAAACTCTTT,CATWDITYKKLF
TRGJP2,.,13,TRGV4,TGTGCCACCTGGGATGGTGCTCATTGGATCAAGACGTTT,CATWDGAHWIKTF
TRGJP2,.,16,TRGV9,TGTGCCTTGTGGGAGGGATTCAATAGTAGTGATTGGATCAAGACGTTT,CALWEGFNSSDWIKTF